These 9 T cell receptor beta chains share one sample of origin, sequenced in a study of blood T cell repertoires in COVID-19 (dated by TCRdb to the early 2020s). Libraries were prepared through the immunoSEQ multiplex PCR assay. This immuneACCESS table, as held by TCRdb, lists in-frame sequences with V and J called but not all clones. Of the missing ones, under half trace to an unresolved V gene in checked studies; the others have no known cause. Here the sample has around 400,000 clones; more than 70% occur a single time. Of the sample, 1% to 1.5% is held by the ten largest clones. Sequencing was carried out using peripheral blood. Receptors were obtained from a man aged 40-49 years with acute or convalescent COVID-19.

The genes are TRBV20-1 and TRBJ1-1; no reliable D call. The V end was cut by 3 bases, the J end by 8 bases, with 16 bases between. The CDR3 spans 13 residues. The germline CDR1 and CDR2 sequences are DFQATT and SNEGSKA (reference sequence). The CDR3 protein is CSASSQPGGEAFF. DNA for the CDR3: TGCAGTGCTAGTTCACAGCCCGGAGGGGAAGCTTTCTTT.

CDR3 DNA sequence: TGTGCCAGCAGTTACTCCTCGGGTGGCCCCTCCTATGGCTACACCTTC. It translates to CASSYSSGGPSYGYTF. The gene calls are TRBV6-5 and TRBJ1-2; D uncertain. The V end was cut by 0 bases, the J end by 4 bases, with 15 bases between. This CDR3 is 16 amino acids long. Germline V gene lookup returns CDR1 MNHEY and CDR2 SVGAGI.

J is TRBJ2-1 and V is TRBV7-3; 9 bases match TRBD2. Germline V gene data show CDR1 as SGHTA and CDR2 as FQGTGA. After removal of 3 bases from V and 2 bases from J, the junction contained 5 bases not matched to a gene. This CDR3 comprises 16 residues. The CDR3 is CASSFKRGAAYNEQFF. The DNA of the CDR3 is TGTGCCAGCAGCTTTAAGCGGGGGGCTGCCTACAATGAGCAGTTCTTC.

The chain employs TRBV3-1 (or the pseudogene TRBV3-2) and TRBJ2-2; 7 bases are shared with TRBD2. The junction had 9 bases not matched to a gene; V was cut back by 2 bases and J by 3 bases. CDR1 and CDR2 (germline): LGHDT, YNNKEL (reference sequence). The CDR3 runs 17 residues. CDR3 sequence: CASSQSLGEGYTGELFF. CDR3 in DNA: TGTGCCAGCAGCCAATCCTTGGGGGAGGGATACACCGGGGAGCTGTTTTTT.

V is TRBV2 and J is TRBJ1-4, with TRBD1 matching over 8 bases. This CDR3 spans 13 amino acids. The germline CDR1 and CDR2 sequences are SNHLY and FYNNEI. V shed 8 bases and J 6 bases; nucleotides not matched to a gene: 5. The chain's CDR3 is CASRDRLDEKLFF. CDR3 nucleotide sequence: TGTGCCAGCCGGGACAGGCTCGATGAAAAACTGTTTTTT.

The chain employs TRBV19 and TRBJ2-1; 8 bases match TRBD2. V shed 5 bases and J 8 bases; nucleotides not matched to a gene: 17. Germline assignment: CDR1 LNHDA and CDR2 SQIVND (reference sequence). The CDR3 sequence is 17 residues long. The CDR3 reads CASSFGLTGGPSDEQFF. CDR3 DNA sequence: TGTGCCAGTAGTTTCGGGTTAACGGGAGGGCCTTCCGATGAGCAGTTCTTC.

The chain is built from TRBV7-9 and TRBJ1-1, with D unclear. The germline V gene encodes CDR1 SEHNR and CDR2 FQNEAQ (reference sequence). Trimming took 11 bases from V and 3 from J, leaving 16 bases between them. There are 13 residues in the CDR3. The CDR3 region is CAVYDGPHTEAFF. Here the CDR3 DNA reads TGTGCCGTTTACGATGGCCCCCACACTGAAGCTTTCTTT.

The chain links TRBV30 to TRBJ1-1, with TRBD1 as a possible D gene (5 bases). Germline CDR1 reads GTSNPN; CDR2 reads SVGIG (reference sequence). Trimming stripped 4 bases from V and 7 bases from J, with 13 bases between. This CDR3 has 12 residues. The CDR3 region has the DNA TGTGCCTGGACCTTGGGGGGGGGTGAAGCTTTCTTT. Amino acid sequence: CAWTLGGGEAFF.

The rearrangement joins TRBV7-2 to TRBJ1-5, with D possibly being TRBD1 (5 bases). The CDR3 is made up of 15 amino acids. V was trimmed by 3 bases and J by 0 bases, leaving 9 bases between them. Per the germline V gene, CDR1 is SGHTA and CDR2 is FQGNSA. CDR3 DNA sequence: TGTGCCAGCAGCTTTGACAGCGATAGCAATCAGCCCCAGCATTTT. Amino acids: CASSFDSDSNQPQHF.